This is a list of T cell receptor beta chains from one sample in a study of CD8+ T cells in alopecia areata. Sequencing was performed with immunoSEQ multiplex PCR; in TCRdb, only in-frame clones are kept and a portion is missing. The sample contains more than 200,000 clones, less than 45% of which appear only once. This material consisted of CD4+ T cells sorted from blood, taken between weeks 36 and 40, from a patient treated with tofacitinib. These receptors were collected from a human donor with alopecia areata. CDR3s include the opening cysteine and the closing phenylalanine or tryptophan. D genes are given only for firm matches. Some rows mark clone size as missing; the rest say once, few, many or name a class of expanded clone.

size,V,length,D,J,CDR3,DNA
-,TRBV9,15,-,TRBJ2-5,CASSVNQGFQETQYF,TGTGCCAGCAGCGTAAATCAAGGGTTCCAAGAGACCCAGTACTTC
-,TRBV7-2,14,-,TRBJ2-7,CASSLTQPPYEQYF,TGTGCCAGCAGCTTAACCCAGCCACCCTACGAGCAGTACTTC
-,TRBV13,14,-,TRBJ2-7,CASSPTDTLGEQYF,TGTGCCAGCAGCCCGACGGATACCTTAGGCGAGCAGTACTTC
-,TRBV6-1,15,-,TRBJ2-5,CASSETSGRRETQYF,TGTGCCAGCAGTGAAACTTCTGGGAGACGGGAGACCCAGTACTTC
few,TRBV25-1,15,-,TRBJ2-2,CASSGRSGWTGELFF,TGTGCCAGCAGTGGCCGCTCAGGGTGGACCGGGGAGCTGTTTTTT
-,TRBV30,15,-,TRBJ2-7,CAWSVSTGSPLQQYF,TGTGCCTGGAGTGTCAGTACAGGCTCACCCCTCCAGCAGTACTTC
few,TRBV30,16,-,TRBJ2-5,CAWSVRGIRGRETQYF,TGTGCCTGGAGTGTACGGGGAATCAGGGGTAGGGAGACCCAGTACTTC
-,TRBV7-2,14,-,TRBJ2-4,CASSLDPGAPTQYF,TGTGCCAGCAGCTTAGATCCAGGGGCGCCGACTCAGTACTTC
-,TRBV25-1,17,TRBD1,TRBJ2-6,CASRGPNRGSGANVLTF,TGTGCCAGCAGGGGGCCAAACAGGGGCTCTGGGGCCAACGTCCTGACTTTC
many,TRBV18,19,TRBD2,TRBJ2-3,CASSPVGTSGRESTDTQYF,TGTGCCAGCTCACCGGTTGGGACTAGCGGGAGAGAAAGCACAGATACGCAGTATTTT